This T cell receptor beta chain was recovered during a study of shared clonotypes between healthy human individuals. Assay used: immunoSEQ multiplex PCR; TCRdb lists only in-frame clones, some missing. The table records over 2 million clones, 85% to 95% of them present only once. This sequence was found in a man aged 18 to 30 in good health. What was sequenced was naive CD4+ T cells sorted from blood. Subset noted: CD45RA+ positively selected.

CDR3 sequence reads: CAISGTEEAFF. CDR3 sequence (DNA): TGTGCCATCAGTGGGACGGAAGAAGCTTTCTTT. This chain connects TRBV10-3 to TRBJ1-1; D call uncertain. Germline assignment: CDR1 ENHRY and CDR2 SYGVKD. V dropped 4 bases and J dropped 8 bases, with 8 bases sitting between them. The CDR3 has 11 residues.